The source of this TCR beta chain is a study of Tregs in tolerant kidney transplant recipients. Generated by immunoSEQ multiplex PCR, the TCRdb table keeps only in-frame clones and is missing some. The data contain 200,000 to 300,000 clones, roughly 84% of them seen just once; the ten biggest clones take up around 0.61%. This clone has a single count. Its cognate antigen is unknown. Trimming took off 4 bases at V and 2 bases at J, with 12 bases between the two ends. In germline, CDR1 is SGHNT, CDR2 YYREEE (reference sequence). The CDR3 runs 14 residues. CD4+CD25+CD127- Tregs, CD4+CD25- non-Tregs, CD4 and CD8 cells were sorted. Whole-study findings and limits: No direct test of biological reproducibility was done here.

This clonotype originated in a human donor in good health. The rearrangement uses TRBV5-4 and TRBJ2-5; tentative D call: TRBD1 (5 bases). The sequenced material came from CD4+ T cells from blood. CDR3 nucleotide sequence: TGTGCCAGCAGCCCAGGGCAGCTGCAAGAGACCCAGTACTTC. Encoded protein: CASSPGQLQETQYF.